The clone carrying this T cell receptor (beta chain) was picked up a small number of times. Its antigen is currently unknown. The sample originates from a study of T cell responses to AZD1222 COVID-19 vaccine. This table comes from immunoSEQ multiplex PCR, and its TCRdb copy is limited to in-frame clones, with some not included. The sample contains some 80,000 clones, around three quarters of which appear only once. Study-wide points: Two doses of AZD1222 preceded a rise in Spike-specific TCR breadth and depth. Baseline serostatus was positive in only six AZD1222 recipients. The donor cohort was predominantly white British with a female majority, and clonal diversity may have been underestimated.

V lost 6 bases, J lost 5 bases, and 13 bases lay in between. The germline V gene encodes CDR1 MRHNA and CDR2 SNTAGT. The CDR3 contains 13 residues. The clonotype originates from an adult who received the MenACWY meningococcal vaccine as a control. V is TRBV6-4 and J is TRBJ1-1; D is undetermined. Here the sequenced sample was peripheral blood, taken 28 days after the second dose of the MenACWY control vaccine. The CDR3 reads CASSLSQQTEAFF. CDR3 sequence (DNA): TGTGCCAGCAGCCTCAGTCAACAGACTGAAGCTTTCTTT.